The T cell receptor (beta chain) under discussion was sequenced for a study of T cells in women clearing cervical HPV infection. Study in general: Case blood drawn at lesion detection; control blood after infection cleared. Points from the study as a whole: Repertoire richness, not evenness, was significantly elevated in CIN3+ cases versus controls.

There are 15 residues in the CDR3. Germline CDR1 is MGHRA and CDR2 is YSYEKL. V gave up 5 bases and J gave up 1 base; unmatched junction bases: 5. Average input was approximately 1,200 ng genomic DNA for immunoSEQ TCR beta CDR3 amplification. The protocol was immunoSEQ multiplex PCR, while the TCRdb copy is restricted to in-frame clones and leaves out a portion. This table holds about 30,000 clones. With respect to this clone: Its specificity is unknown. The read is 3 residues too short to cover the CDR3 end, so that end is filled in from the germline J gene.

Material for sequencing was blood buffy coat. This chain connects TRBV4-1 to TRBJ2-3, with 8 bases fitting TRBD1. This clonotype was sampled from a woman aged 18-70 years with a cervical HPV16 infection that either progressed to CIN3+ or cleared (not recorded which). CDR3 bases read: TGCGCCAGCAGCTCTCAGGGGGCCGGCACAGATACG. Protein sequence: CASSSQGAGTDT. The whole CDR3 region reads CASSSQGAGTDTQYF.